This T cell receptor (beta chain) was captured in a study of blood T cell repertoires in COVID-19. This clone has only one observation. The CDR3 is 16 residues long. Germline values: CDR1 LNHNV, CDR2 YYDKDF (reference sequence). V was clipped by 5 bases and J by 6 bases; unmatched bases: 15. The data were produced by immunoSEQ multiplex PCR, yet TCRdb's version contains in-frame clones alone and is incomplete. This sample yields approximately 470,000 clones, of which over 75% are seen a single time; 3.2% belongs to the top ten. V and J are TRBV15 and TRBJ1-2, with 7 bases matching TRBD1. Sequencing used peripheral blood. The clonotype was recovered from a human donor in a cohort sampled during active COVID-19. The CDR3 loop reads CATSPIRQGVVHGYTF. The CDR3, as DNA: TGTGCCACCAGCCCAATCCGACAGGGCGTTGTTCATGGCTACACCTTC.